The 18 T cell receptor beta chains below were found in one sample sequenced in a study of blood T cell repertoires in COVID-19. Only in-frame clones appear in the TCRdb table, and some are missing; sequencing was by immunoSEQ multiplex PCR. This sample has fewer than 200,000 clones, with approximately 84% found just once. Sequenced material: peripheral blood. Receptors were obtained from a man aged 35 to 55 with acute or convalescent COVID-19.

The chain employs TRBV18 and TRBJ1-1; 7 positions match TRBD1. V gave up 3 bases and J gave up 0 bases; unmatched junction bases: 7. The CDR3 is 16 residues long. Germline CDR1 and CDR2: KGHSH and LQKENI. CDR3 region: CASSPYLDRVNTEAFF. The CDR3 DNA sequence: TGTGCCAGCTCACCCTACCTCGACAGGGTGAACACTGAAGCTTTCTTT.

The chain has TRBV5-6 and TRBJ2-2; TRBD1 agrees at 8 bases. CDR1 is SGHDT, CDR2 YYEEEE, per germline. The CDR3 totals 14 residues. Losses at the gene ends were 2 bases for V and 5 bases for J; bases not matched to a gene: 2. The CDR3 sequence is CASSLDRGTGELFF. DNA of the CDR3: TGTGCCAGCAGCTTAGACAGGGGTACCGGGGAGCTGTTTTTT.

J is TRBJ2-1 and V is TRBV27; 9 bases agree with TRBD2. The CDR3 loop spans 16 amino acids. Germline-derived CDR1 and CDR2 are MNHEY and SMNVEV (reference sequence). The V segment lost 1 base and the J segment 9 bases; nucleotides outside the gene matches: 10. The CDR3 DNA is TGTGCCAGCAGTTTATTAACGTCTAGCGGGGTACCTGAGCAGTTCTTC. Its protein product is CASSLLTSSGVPEQFF.

This chain uses TRBV30 with TRBJ1-1; D gene ambiguous. Germline V lookup: CDR1 GTSNPN, CDR2 SVGIG (reference sequence). This CDR3 contains 13 residues. V lost 1 base and J lost 11, with 17 bases in between. The CDR3 DNA sequence: TGTGCCTGGAGTGGAGCCTGGACTGCCGAGGCTTTCTTT. Protein product: CAWSGAWTAEAFF.

The V and J genes are TRBV6-1 and TRBJ2-7, with a possible D match to TRBD1 (5 bases). The CDR3 is 13 amino acids. Germline V gene sequence: CDR1 MNHNS, CDR2 SASEGT. V lost 3 bases and J 6 bases, leaving 12 bases between the germline ends. In nucleotides, the CDR3 is TGTGCCAGCAGTGACCTGAAGCAGGGCGAGCAGTACTTC. Amino acids: CASSDLKQGEQYF.

This chain connects TRBV10-2 to TRBJ2-5; a weak D match, TRBD2 (6 bases). V lost 6 bases to trimming and J lost 2 bases, with 13 bases between them. CDR3 length: 14 residues. Germline assignment: CDR1 WSHSY and CDR2 SAAADI. CDR3 in DNA: TGCGCCAGCAGGGGGTCCGGGAGACAAGAGACCCAGTACTTC. Its translation is CASRGSGRQETQYF.

The V gene is TRBV27, the J gene TRBJ1-1, with D unclear. CDR1 is MNHEY and CDR2 is SMNVEV in the germline V gene (reference sequence). V lost 3 bases and J lost 5, with 10 bases in between. The CDR3 runs to 13 residues. CDR3 DNA: TGTGCCAGCAGTTTTTTAGTGGTGACTGAAGCTTTCTTT. Its protein product is CASSFLVVTEAFF.

This chain connects TRBV2 to TRBJ2-1; the match to TRBD1 covers 10 bases. From germline, CDR1 is SNHLY and CDR2 FYNNEI. This CDR3 spans 15 amino acids. The V segment lost 3 bases and the J segment 9 bases; nucleotides outside the gene matches: 8. The CDR3 protein is CASSDQDRGLREQFF. The CDR3 region has the DNA TGTGCCAGCAGTGACCAAGACAGGGGGCTACGTGAGCAGTTCTTC.

The chain has TRBV5-6 and TRBJ1-2; D gene uncertain. Germline assignment: CDR1 SGHDT and CDR2 YYEEEE. The CDR3 is 13 amino acids. Trimming took 4 bases from V and 7 from J, leaving 14 bases between them. As DNA, the CDR3 is TGTGCCAGCAGCGTTTGGCGGGGTGGTGGCTACACCTTC. Translated, it gives CASSVWRGGGYTF.

V gene TRBV12-3 or TRBV12-4 combines with J gene TRBJ1-6, with D maybe TRBD1 (5 bases). V gave up 6 bases and J gave up 9 bases, with 12 bases separating them. The CDR3 spans 13 residues. The CDR3 loop is CASSLGGTSPLHF. The CDR3 DNA follows: TGTGCCAGCAGCCTCGGGGGGACTTCACCCCTCCACTTT.

The chain couples TRBV7-2 to TRBJ1-2; D is undetermined. Germline CDR1 and CDR2: SGHTA and FQGNSA. CDR3 length: 15 residues. Trimming took off 2 bases at V and 0 bases at J, with 10 bases between the two ends. CDR3 sequence: CASSLREIPNYGYTF. In nucleotides, the CDR3 is TGTGCCAGCAGCTTACGAGAGATTCCTAACTATGGCTACACCTTC.

The V and J genes are TRBV19 and TRBJ2-7; 8 positions agree with TRBD2. This CDR3 contains 15 residues. CDR1 and CDR2 (germline): LNHDA, SQIVND (reference sequence). V shed 0 bases, J shed 2 bases, and the junction held 3 bases outside the gene matches. CDR3 sequence reads: CASSIERGVAYEQYF. In DNA form, the CDR3 reads TGTGCCAGTAGTATAGAGCGGGGGGTCGCCTACGAGCAGTACTTC. The whole variable domain, remainder taken from reference TRBV19 and TRBJ2-7, is DGGITQSPKYLFRKEGQNVTLSCEQNLNHDAMYWYRQDPGQGLRLIYYSQIVNDFQKGDIAEGYSVSREKKESFPLTVTSAQKNPTAFYLCASSIERGVAYEQYFGPGTRLTVT.

Here the CDR3 reads CASSVVGGSDGYTF. The DNA for the CDR3 is TGTGCCAGCAGCGTAGTCGGGGGTTCGGATGGCTACACCTTC. The gene calls are TRBV9 and TRBJ1-2, with D maybe TRBD1 (5 bases). V lost 0 bases and J 6 bases, leaving 12 bases between the germline ends. The CDR3 extends over 14 amino acids. Germline lookup yields CDR1 SGDLS and CDR2 YYNGEE.

In DNA, the CDR3 is TGTGCCAGCAGCTCTACAGGGGCTGGGGCCAACGTCCTGACTTTC. Its protein product is CASSSTGAGANVLTF. This chain links TRBV7-2 with TRBJ2-6; 7 nucleotides agree with TRBD1. From germline, CDR1 is SGHTA and CDR2 FQGNSA. The CDR3 consists of 15 residues. The trim removed 4 bases at V and 2 bases at J, leaving 2 bases unmatched. The variable domain in full, completed from reference TRBV7-2 and TRBJ2-6, reads GAGVSQSPSNKVTEKGKDVELRCDPISGHTALYWYRQSLGQGLEFLIYFQGNSAPDKSGLPSDRFSAERTGGSVSTLTIQRTQQEDSAVYLCASSSTGAGANVLTFGAGSRLTVL.

CDR3: CASSYGTATNYGYTF. In nucleotides, the CDR3 is TGCGCCAGCAGCTACGGGACAGCCACGAACTATGGCTACACCTTC. The chain uses TRBV5-1 and TRBJ1-2; 7 nucleotides match TRBD1. Germline CDR1 reads SGHRS; CDR2 reads YFSETQ. This CDR3 spans 15 amino acids. Trimming at V came to 3 bases and at J to 2 bases, leaving 7 bases not matched to a gene.

The chain links TRBV6-6 to TRBJ1-2; a possible D gene is TRBD1 (5 bases). CDR3 length equals 14 residues. V lost 5 bases and J lost 4, with 14 bases in between. The germline CDR1 and CDR2 sequences are MNHNY and SVGAGI (reference sequence). CDR3 DNA: TGTGCCAGCAGTCCCACAGGTTTGGCCTATGGCTACACCTTC. Its protein product is CASSPTGLAYGYTF.

The CDR3 loop is CASSADRMVGELFF. The CDR3 DNA reads TGCGCCAGCAGCGCCGACAGGATGGTCGGGGAGCTGTTTTTT. The rearrangement uses TRBV5-1 and TRBJ2-2; D possibly corresponds to TRBD1 (6 bases). V was trimmed by 4 bases and J by 7 bases, leaving 14 bases between them. Germline lookup yields CDR1 SGHRS and CDR2 YFSETQ. The CDR3 has 14 amino acids.

V gene TRBV7-2 combines with J gene TRBJ2-3; 8 bases are a match to TRBD2. In germline, CDR1 is SGHTA, CDR2 FQGNSA. The CDR3 has 14 residues. J was trimmed by 4 bases and V by 1 base; bases with no gene match: 1. CDR3 coding DNA: TGTGCCAGCAGCTTAGACGGGGGGGCAGATACGCAGTATTTT. Translated, it gives CASSLDGGADTQYF.